What follows are 9 T cell receptor beta chains derived from one specimen sequenced in a study of control samples from healthy donors and cancer patients. Clones were read by immunoSEQ multiplex PCR, and TCRdb kept only the in-frame ones, dropping some. The sample comprises about 160,000 clones, approximately 90% of which are singletons, and roughly 0.7% rests with the top ten. Sequencing was performed on blood. The receptor set was obtained from a woman aged 25-40 years in good health.

The chain links TRBV4-2 to TRBJ2-3; D gene ambiguous. CDR1 is LGHNA, CDR2 YNFKEQ, per germline. V gave up 2 bases and J gave up 6 bases, with 6 bases separating them. The CDR3 spans 12 residues. The CDR3 DNA sequence: TGTGCCAGCAGCCAATCGGCGGATACGCAGTATTTT. This codes for CASSQSADTQYF.

The genes are TRBV28 and TRBJ2-3, with 8 bases that match TRBD2. This CDR3 is 18 amino acids long. Germline CDR1 and CDR2: MDHEN and SYDVKM. J gave up 1 base and V 7 bases, and 16 bases lay outside the gene matches. CDR3 in amino acids: CASTTVYRTSRGTDTQYF. The CDR3 nucleotides read TGTGCCAGCACCACTGTTTATCGGACTAGCAGGGGCACAGATACGCAGTATTTT. Filled out from reference TRBV28 and TRBJ2-3, the complete variable domain reads DVKVTQSSRYLVKRTGEKVFLECVQDMDHENMFWYRQDPGLGLRLIYFSYDVKMKEKGDIPEGYSVSREKKERFSLILESASTNQTSMYLCASTTVYRTSRGTDTQYFGPGTRLTVL.

The rearrangement links TRBV10-2 to TRBJ1-1, with D unclear. Trimming cost V 6 bases and J 4 bases, with 15 bases left between them. The V gene's germline CDR1 is WSHSY and CDR2 SAAADI. The CDR3 extends over 14 amino acids. The CDR3 DNA is TGCGCCAGCAGACTTTCGAATTGGGGCACTGAAGCTTTCTTT. The encoded protein is CASRLSNWGTEAFF.

The rearrangement uses TRBV27 and TRBJ1-2; TRBD1 aligns across 8 bases. J was trimmed by 2 bases and V by 4 bases; bases with no gene match: 6. The CDR3 consists of 15 residues. The germline CDR1 and CDR2 sequences are MNHEY and SMNVEV (reference sequence). The chain's CDR3 is CASSSRTGQNYGYTF. Here the CDR3 DNA reads TGTGCCAGCAGTTCCCGGACAGGGCAGAACTATGGCTACACCTTC.

The rearrangement uses TRBV18 and TRBJ2-1; 13 bases match TRBD2. The CDR3 totals 15 residues. The germline gives CDR1 KGHSH, CDR2 LQKENI. J was trimmed by 9 bases and V by 6 bases; bases with no gene match: 8. The CDR3 DNA follows: TGTGCCAGCTCCCCCCCTACTAGCGGGAGGGGTGAGCAGTTCTTC. It encodes CASSPPTSGRGEQFF.

The CDR3 sequence is CASGRRASSKETQYF. The CDR3 region has the DNA TGTGCCAGCGGACGTCGGGCTAGCAGTAAAGAGACCCAGTACTTC. The rearrangement joins TRBV7-2 to TRBJ2-5, with a weak D call TRBD2 (5 bases). V gave up 8 bases and J gave up 3 bases, with 19 bases separating them. Germline V gene data show CDR1 as SGHTA and CDR2 as FQGNSA. The CDR3 has 15 amino acids.

V is TRBV2 and J is TRBJ2-5; maybe TRBD2 (6 bases). CDR1 SNHLY and CDR2 FYNNEI come from the germline V gene. V dropped 6 bases and J dropped 5 bases, with 19 bases sitting between them. The CDR3 loop spans 15 amino acids. CDR3 sequence: CASSRGGHPGETQYF. The CDR3 DNA is TGTGCCAGCAGCCGAGGAGGGCATCCTGGGGAGACCCAGTACTTC. The full variable domain, completed using reference TRBV2 and TRBJ2-5, is EPEVTQTPSHQVTQMGQEVILRCVPISNHLYFYWYRQILGQKVEFLVSFYNNEISEKSEIFDDQFSVERPDGSNFTLKIRSTKLEDSAMYFCASSRGGHPGETQYFGPGTRLLVL.

The chain couples TRBV25-1 to TRBJ2-7; D remains unclear. This CDR3 region has 14 residues. The V end lost 7 bases, the J end lost 2 bases, and 15 bases lay between the germline ends. Germline V gene sequence: CDR1 MGHDK, CDR2 SYGVNS. The CDR3 DNA reads as TGTGCCAGCACTACACCCCCTAAAGCCTACGAGCAGTACTTC. This gives the protein CASTTPPKAYEQYF.

The J gene is TRBJ1-6, the V gene TRBV24-1; D call uncertain. V was shortened by 7 bases and J by 4 bases, with 16 bases between the two germline ends. Germline CDR1 and CDR2: KGHDR and SFDVKD. CDR3 size: 16 residues. The CDR3 reads CATRVREPRYNSPLHF. The CDR3 nucleotides read TGTGCCACCAGAGTAAGAGAACCTCGGTATAATTCACCCCTCCACTTT.